Each of the 21 T cell receptor beta chains below was sequenced from the same sample in a study of cytomegalovirus exposure and HLA in healthy donors. Primers included in the PCR were 60 Vbeta and 13 Jbeta primers. Profiled with immunoSEQ multiplex PCR; TCRdb holds only in-frame clones, not every one. The sample holds about 96,000 clones, approximately 74% seen once. Sequenced: PBMCs. The receptors come from a woman aged 65 to 85 in good health and CMV-seropositive.

The rearrangement joins TRBV5-1 to TRBJ2-1, with TRBD1 matching over 12 bases. The length of the CDR3 is 19 residues. J gave up 0 bases and V 4 bases, and 11 bases lay outside the gene matches. Germline V gene lookup returns CDR1 SGHRS and CDR2 YFSETQ. CDR3 protein: CASSQTGTGGLSSYNEQFF. The DNA for the CDR3 is TGCGCCAGCAGCCAAACCGGGACAGGGGGCCTTAGCTCCTACAATGAGCAGTTCTTC.

This clone was observed a single time. This chain connects TRBV10-1 to TRBJ2-1; the match to TRBD2 covers 7 bases. The trim removed 5 bases at V and 8 bases at J, leaving 3 bases unmatched. Germline V gene data show CDR1 as WNHNN and CDR2 as SYGVQD (reference sequence). CDR3 length: 12 residues. CDR3: CASSRAGYEQFF. The CDR3 bases are TGCGCCAGCAGTCGAGCGGGATATGAGCAGTTCTTC.

The gene calls are TRBV27 and TRBJ1-1, with 7 bases matching TRBD1. Germline loops: CDR1 MNHEY, CDR2 SMNVEV (reference sequence). Unmatched junction bases numbered 12, after V lost 5 bases and J lost 3 bases. This CDR3 comprises 16 residues. CDR3 DNA sequence: TGTGCCAGCAGTACCAGAAAGACAGGGCCGGACACTGAAGCTTTCTTT. Translation: CASSTRKTGPDTEAFF.

This rearrangement joins TRBV9 to TRBJ1-2, with TRBD1 matching over 7 bases. This CDR3 contains 15 residues. CDR1 is SGDLS, CDR2 YYNGEE, per germline. The V segment lost 4 bases and the J segment 4 bases; nucleotides outside the gene matches: 10. As DNA, the CDR3 is TGTGCCAGCAGCTTACAGGACAGGAACATCTATGGCTACACCTTC. It translates to CASSLQDRNIYGYTF.

This clone appeared a few times. The CDR3 DNA sequence: TGTGCCAGCAGTTCCCAGGGGTTTGAGCAGTTCTTC. Protein product: CASSSQGFEQFF. This chain joins TRBV28 and TRBJ2-1, with D tentatively TRBD1 (6 bases). This CDR3 region has 12 residues. The V end lost 4 bases, the J end lost 9 bases, and 10 bases lay between the germline ends. Per the germline V gene, CDR1 is MDHEN and CDR2 is SYDVKM.

This clone was found a few times. This sequence joins TRBV4-2 and TRBJ2-7; D remains unclear. The V gene lost 0 bases and the J gene lost 3 bases, with 9 bases spanning the gap. The V gene's germline CDR1 is LGHNA and CDR2 YNFKEQ. The CDR3 sequence is 14 residues long. In nucleotides, the CDR3 is TGTGCCAGCAGCCAAGAACTGTCCGACTACGAGCAGTACTTC. Its protein product is CASSQELSDYEQYF.

The rearrangement uses TRBV5-1 and TRBJ1-5; no definite D call. The CDR3 length is 15 residues. The V end lost 0 bases, the J end lost 0 bases, and 7 bases lay between the germline ends. Germline V gene data show CDR1 as SGHRS and CDR2 as YFSETQ. In DNA, the CDR3 is TGCGCCAGCAGCTTGGGATACGGTAGCAATCAGCCCCAGCATTTT. Amino acids: CASSLGYGSNQPQHF.

The chain employs TRBV5-4 and TRBJ2-6, with D perhaps matching TRBD2 (6 bases). The germline V and J ends were trimmed by 0 bases and 7 bases, with 11 bases remaining between them. The CDR3 is made up of 15 amino acids. CDR1 and CDR2 from the germline V gene are SGHNT and YYREEE (reference sequence). The CDR3: CASSLDGGGANVLTF. For the CDR3, the DNA is TGTGCCAGCAGCTTGGATGGGGGAGGAGCCAACGTCCTGACTTTC.

The CDR3 loop reads CASKVPGGTTEAFF. The DNA of the CDR3 is TGTGCCAGCAAGGTCCCGGGGGGGACGACTGAAGCTTTCTTT. The chain is built from TRBV6-1 and TRBJ1-1, with D tentatively TRBD1 (5 bases). CDR1 and CDR2 (germline): MNHNS, SASEGT. CDR3 length: 14 residues. V was clipped by 7 bases and J by 5 bases, with 17 bases between them.

The rearrangement joins TRBV19 to TRBJ2-7; D may be TRBD1 (5 bases). Per the germline V gene, CDR1 is LNHDA and CDR2 is SQIVND (reference sequence). V was trimmed by 5 bases and J by 3 bases, leaving 14 bases between them. The CDR3 sequence is 14 residues long. This CDR3 reads CASSLQGRDYEQYF. The CDR3 coding sequence is TGTGCCAGTAGTCTCCAAGGCAGGGACTACGAGCAGTACTTC.

The chain carries TRBV5-1 and TRBJ2-6, with 7 bases that match TRBD1. V lost 3 bases and J lost 1; bases outside the gene matches: 1. The CDR3 loop spans 15 amino acids. Germline lookup yields CDR1 SGHRS and CDR2 YFSETQ. The CDR3 nucleotides read TGCGCCAGCAGCTCGGGACAGTCTGGGGCCAACGTCCTGACTTTC. The encoded protein is CASSSGQSGANVLTF.

This clone was picked up a small number of times. The J gene is TRBJ1-1, the V gene TRBV6-1; tentative D call: TRBD1 (5 bases). The CDR3 is 13 residues long. CDR1 MNHNS and CDR2 SASEGT come from the germline V gene. Trimming cost V 3 bases and J 5 bases, with 10 bases left between them. The CDR3 coding sequence is TGTGCCAGCAGTGAGGGGGGTGGTACTGAAGCTTTCTTT. Its protein product is CASSEGGGTEAFF.

This chain connects TRBV2 to TRBJ2-3; 12 bases map to TRBD2. Per germline, CDR1 SNHLY and CDR2 FYNNEI. Trimming at V came to 4 bases and at J to 4 bases, leaving 6 bases not matched to a gene. The length of the CDR3 is 16 residues. CDR3 loop: CASSASSGGASDTQYF. CDR3 nucleotide sequence: TGTGCCAGCAGTGCCTCTAGCGGGGGGGCCTCAGATACGCAGTATTTT.

V is TRBV5-1 and J is TRBJ1-2; D unclear. The CDR3 has 14 amino acids. Germline values: CDR1 SGHRS, CDR2 YFSETQ. The V end was cut by 0 bases, the J end by 6 bases, with 12 bases between. CDR3 nucleotide sequence: TGCGCCAGCAGCTTGGAAACAACCTTGGATGGCTACACCTTC. Translated: CASSLETTLDGYTF.

The rearrangement uses TRBV29-1 and TRBJ2-3; TRBD2 matches 8 bases. The CDR3 totals 14 residues. The V gene's germline CDR1 is SQVTM and CDR2 ANQGSEA. Germline trimming cut 7 bases from V and 2 bases from J; bases unmatched to any gene: 8. The CDR3 region is CSASGGEITDTQYF. CDR3 DNA sequence: TGCAGCGCCAGCGGGGGAGAGATCACAGATACGCAGTATTTT.

V and J are TRBV5-1 and TRBJ2-1; the match to TRBD2 covers 8 bases. CDR1 is SGHRS and CDR2 is YFSETQ in the germline V gene. This CDR3 is 16 amino acids long. The ends lost 4 bases at V and 0 bases at J; junction bases unmatched: 6. In nucleotides, the CDR3 is TGCGCCAGCAGCCGCGATAGCGGGGACTCCTACAATGAGCAGTTCTTC. Amino acid sequence: CASSRDSGDSYNEQFF.

The chain carries TRBV19 and TRBJ2-7; D is perhaps TRBD1 (6 bases). This CDR3 contains 15 residues. Trimming left V 3 bases short and J 1 base short, with 13 bases between. In germline, CDR1 is LNHDA, CDR2 SQIVND (reference sequence). The CDR3 reads CASSIFPDRSYEQYF. CDR3 DNA sequence: TGTGCCAGTAGTATTTTCCCAGACAGGTCCTACGAGCAGTACTTC.

The V gene is TRBV11-2, the J gene TRBJ2-3; D may be TRBD1 (5 bases). Deletions cut 5 bases from V and 6 bases from J, with 27 bases between. This CDR3 has 18 amino acids. CDR1 SGHAT and CDR2 FQNNGV come from the germline V gene. The CDR3 DNA is TGTGCCAGCAGCCCTAGGGTATACAGGTCCTTGATTTTGGATACGCAGTATTTT. It yields the protein CASSPRVYRSLILDTQYF.

Written as DNA, the CDR3 is TGTGCCAGCAGCCCCCCGGCAGGGACCTACAATGAGCAGTTCTTC. This sequence encodes CASSPPAGTYNEQFF. The chain carries TRBV28 and TRBJ2-1, with a weak D call TRBD1 (5 bases). Germline-derived CDR1 and CDR2 are MDHEN and SYDVKM. Between the trimmed V and J ends, which lost 6 bases and 2 bases, there was a span of 14 bases. The CDR3 contains 15 residues.

The table lists this clone with a few counts. The chain uses TRBV2 and TRBJ2-7; possibly TRBD2 for D (6 bases). Germline V lookup: CDR1 SNHLY, CDR2 FYNNEI. This CDR3 region has 13 residues. V was cut by 7 bases and J by 2 bases, with 12 bases left in between. The CDR3: CASNTGLPYEQYF. The DNA of the CDR3 is TGTGCCAGCAACACGGGACTGCCCTACGAGCAGTACTTC.

The V gene is TRBV4-1, the J gene TRBJ2-5, with 10 bases aligning to TRBD1. With 5 bases clipped from V and 5 bases from J, the junction kept 5 bases outside the gene matches. Germline assignment: CDR1 MGHRA and CDR2 YSYEKL. This CDR3 has 14 amino acids. The CDR3 bases are TGCGCCAGCAGCTTGGGACAGGGGTGGGAGACCCAGTACTTC. It codes for CASSLGQGWETQYF.